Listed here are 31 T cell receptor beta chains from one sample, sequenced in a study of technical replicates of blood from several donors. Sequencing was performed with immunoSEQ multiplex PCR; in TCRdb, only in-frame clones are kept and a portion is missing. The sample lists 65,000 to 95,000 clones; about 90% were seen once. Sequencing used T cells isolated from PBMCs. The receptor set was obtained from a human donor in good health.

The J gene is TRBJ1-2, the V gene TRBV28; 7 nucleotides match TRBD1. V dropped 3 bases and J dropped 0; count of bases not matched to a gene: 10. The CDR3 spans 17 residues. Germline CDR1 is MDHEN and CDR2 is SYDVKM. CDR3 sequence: CASSLLTGTLANYGYTF. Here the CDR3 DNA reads TGTGCCAGCAGTTTGTTGACAGGGACCTTAGCTAACTATGGCTACACCTTC.

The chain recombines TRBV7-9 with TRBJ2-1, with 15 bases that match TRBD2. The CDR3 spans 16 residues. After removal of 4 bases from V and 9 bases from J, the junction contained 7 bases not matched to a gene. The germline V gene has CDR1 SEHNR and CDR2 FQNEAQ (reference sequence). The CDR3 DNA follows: TGTGCCAGCAGCTCAGGACTAGCGGGAGGGTTTGCTGAGCAGTTCTTC. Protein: CASSSGLAGGFAEQFF.

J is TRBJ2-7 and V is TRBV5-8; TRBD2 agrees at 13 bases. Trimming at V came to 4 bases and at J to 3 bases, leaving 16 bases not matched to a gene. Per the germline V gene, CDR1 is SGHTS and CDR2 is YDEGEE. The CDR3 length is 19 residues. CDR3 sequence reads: CASSGLLAGGPKEGYEQYF. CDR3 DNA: TGTGCCAGCAGCGGCCTACTAGCGGGAGGGCCAAAGGAGGGCTACGAGCAGTACTTC.

CDR3 DNA: TGTGCCAGCAGCTCTAGACTAGCGGATTCCCTAGCGACCTACGAGCAGTACTTC. Amino acid sequence: CASSSRLADSLATYEQYF. V gene TRBV5-4 combines with J gene TRBJ2-7; TRBD2 matches at 9 bases. Losses at the gene ends were 3 bases for V and 2 bases for J; bases not matched to a gene: 15. Germline values: CDR1 SGHNT, CDR2 YYREEE (reference sequence). This CDR3 region has 18 residues.

CDR3 DNA: TGTGCCAGCAGCCGGGACAGGGCGAACACCGGGGAGCTGTTTTTT. Residues: CASSRDRANTGELFF. The chain joins TRBV6-1 to TRBJ2-2, with 9 bases identical to TRBD1. V shed 6 bases, J shed 0 bases, and the junction held 2 bases outside the gene matches. CDR3 length: 15 residues. The germline V gene has CDR1 MNHNS and CDR2 SASEGT.

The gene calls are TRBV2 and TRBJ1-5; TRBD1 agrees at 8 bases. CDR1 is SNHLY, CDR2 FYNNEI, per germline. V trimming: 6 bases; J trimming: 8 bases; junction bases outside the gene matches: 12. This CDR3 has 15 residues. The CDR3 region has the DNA TGTGCCAGCAGCGGTGGGACAGGAATCGGTGAGCCCCAGCATTTT. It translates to CASSGGTGIGEPQHF.

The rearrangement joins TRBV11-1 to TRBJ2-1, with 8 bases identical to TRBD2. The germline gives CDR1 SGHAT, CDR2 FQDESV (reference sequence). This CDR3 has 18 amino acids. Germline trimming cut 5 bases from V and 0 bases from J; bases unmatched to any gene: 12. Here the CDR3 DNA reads TGTGCCAGCAGCACGGGGAGCGGGGGCCCCCTCTCCTACAATGAGCAGTTCTTC. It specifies CASSTGSGGPLSYNEQFF.

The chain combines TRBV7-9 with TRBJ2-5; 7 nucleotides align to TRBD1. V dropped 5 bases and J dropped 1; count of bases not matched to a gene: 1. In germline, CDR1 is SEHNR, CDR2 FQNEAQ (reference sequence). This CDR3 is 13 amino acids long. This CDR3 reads CASSGTAQETQYF. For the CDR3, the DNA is TGTGCCAGCAGCGGGACAGCCCAAGAGACCCAGTACTTC.

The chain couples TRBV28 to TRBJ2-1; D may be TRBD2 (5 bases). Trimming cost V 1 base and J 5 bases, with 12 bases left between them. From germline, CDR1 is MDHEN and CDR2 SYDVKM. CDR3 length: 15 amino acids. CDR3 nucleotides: TGTGCCAGCAGTTTATTCTTCGGCGGGCACAATGAGCAGTTCTTC. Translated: CASSLFFGGHNEQFF.

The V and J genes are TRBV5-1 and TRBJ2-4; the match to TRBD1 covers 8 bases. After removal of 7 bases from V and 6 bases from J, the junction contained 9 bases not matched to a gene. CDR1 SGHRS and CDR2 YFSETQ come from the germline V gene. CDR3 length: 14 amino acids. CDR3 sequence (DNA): TGCGCCAGCGGCGAAACAGGGGGACCAAACATTCAGTACTTC. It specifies CASGETGGPNIQYF.

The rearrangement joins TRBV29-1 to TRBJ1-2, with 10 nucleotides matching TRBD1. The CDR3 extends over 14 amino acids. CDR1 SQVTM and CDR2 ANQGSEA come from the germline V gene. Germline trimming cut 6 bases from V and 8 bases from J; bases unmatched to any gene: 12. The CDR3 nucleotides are TGCAGCGTGACCGGGACAGGGGTTTCCGGCGGCTACACCTTC. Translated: CSVTGTGVSGGYTF.

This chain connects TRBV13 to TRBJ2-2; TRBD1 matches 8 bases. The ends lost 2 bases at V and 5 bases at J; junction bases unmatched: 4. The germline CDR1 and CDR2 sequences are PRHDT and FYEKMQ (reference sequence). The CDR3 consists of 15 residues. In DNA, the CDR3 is TGTGCCAGCAGCTTACTTAGACAGGGGACCGGGGAGCTGTTTTTT. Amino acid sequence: CASSLLRQGTGELFF.

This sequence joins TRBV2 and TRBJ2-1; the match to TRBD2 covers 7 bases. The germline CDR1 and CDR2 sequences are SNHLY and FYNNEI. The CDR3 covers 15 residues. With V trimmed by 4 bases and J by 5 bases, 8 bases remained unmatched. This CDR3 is CASSAEASGNNEQFF. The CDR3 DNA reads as TGTGCCAGCAGTGCGGAGGCTAGCGGTAACAATGAGCAGTTCTTC.

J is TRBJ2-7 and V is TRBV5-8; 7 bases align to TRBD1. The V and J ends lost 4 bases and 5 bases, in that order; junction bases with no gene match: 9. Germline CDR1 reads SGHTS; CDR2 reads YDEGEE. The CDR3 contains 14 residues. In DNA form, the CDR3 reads TGTGCCAGCAGCCCGGGACAGTATCAACACGAGCAGTACTTC. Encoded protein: CASSPGQYQHEQYF. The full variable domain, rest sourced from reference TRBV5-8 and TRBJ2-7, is EAGVTQSPTHLIKTRGQQATLRCSPISGHTSVYWYQQALGLGLQFLLWYDEGEERNRGNFPPRFSGRQFPNYSSELNVNALELEDSALYLCASSPGQYQHEQYFGPGTRLTVT.

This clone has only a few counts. The CDR3 coding sequence is TGTGCCAGTAGTTCAGGGGATCTGAACACTGAAGCTTTCTTT. Translating gives CASSSGDLNTEAFF. V is TRBV19 and J is TRBJ1-1; TRBD1 is a possible D gene (6 bases). V lost 5 bases to trimming and J lost 0 bases, with 10 bases between them. This CDR3 spans 14 amino acids. CDR1 LNHDA and CDR2 SQIVND come from the germline V gene (reference sequence).

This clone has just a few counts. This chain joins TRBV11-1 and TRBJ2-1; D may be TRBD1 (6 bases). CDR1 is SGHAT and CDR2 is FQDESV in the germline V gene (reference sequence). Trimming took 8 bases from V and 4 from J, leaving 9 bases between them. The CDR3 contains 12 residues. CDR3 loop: CASGGHYNEQFF. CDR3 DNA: TGTGCCAGCGGGGGACATTACAATGAGCAGTTCTTC.

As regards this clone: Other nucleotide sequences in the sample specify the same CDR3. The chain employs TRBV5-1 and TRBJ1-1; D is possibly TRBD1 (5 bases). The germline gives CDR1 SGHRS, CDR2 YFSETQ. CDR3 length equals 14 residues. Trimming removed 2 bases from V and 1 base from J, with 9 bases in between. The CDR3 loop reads CASSFFGGNTEAFF. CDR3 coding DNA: TGCGCCAGCAGCTTCTTCGGGGGGAACACTGAAGCTTTCTTT.

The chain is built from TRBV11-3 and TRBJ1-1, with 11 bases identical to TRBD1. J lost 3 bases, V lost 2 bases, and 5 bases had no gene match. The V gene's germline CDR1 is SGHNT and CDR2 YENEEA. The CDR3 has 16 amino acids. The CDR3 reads CASSLWTGGADTEAFF. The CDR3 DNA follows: TGTGCCAGCAGCTTATGGACAGGGGGCGCGGACACTGAAGCTTTCTTT.

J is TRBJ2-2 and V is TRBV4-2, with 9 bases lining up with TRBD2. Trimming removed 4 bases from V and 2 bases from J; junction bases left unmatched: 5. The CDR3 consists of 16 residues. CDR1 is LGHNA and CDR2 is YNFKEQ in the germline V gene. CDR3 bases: TGTGCCAGCAGCCGCCCGACTAGCGGAAACACCGGGGAGCTGTTTTTT. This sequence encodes CASSRPTSGNTGELFF.

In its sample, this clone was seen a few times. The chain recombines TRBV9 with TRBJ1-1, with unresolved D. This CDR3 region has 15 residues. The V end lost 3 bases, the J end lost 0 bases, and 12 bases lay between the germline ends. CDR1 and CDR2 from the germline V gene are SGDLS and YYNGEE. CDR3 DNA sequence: TGTGCCAGCAGCGCCGGGAATCCTCTGAACACTGAAGCTTTCTTT. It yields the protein CASSAGNPLNTEAFF.

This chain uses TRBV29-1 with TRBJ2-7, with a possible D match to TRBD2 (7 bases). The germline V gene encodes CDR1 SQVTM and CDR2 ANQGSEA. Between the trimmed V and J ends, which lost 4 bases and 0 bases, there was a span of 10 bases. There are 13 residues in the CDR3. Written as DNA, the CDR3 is TGCAGCGTTGGAGGGGGGGACTCCTACGAGCAGTACTTC. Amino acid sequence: CSVGGGDSYEQYF.

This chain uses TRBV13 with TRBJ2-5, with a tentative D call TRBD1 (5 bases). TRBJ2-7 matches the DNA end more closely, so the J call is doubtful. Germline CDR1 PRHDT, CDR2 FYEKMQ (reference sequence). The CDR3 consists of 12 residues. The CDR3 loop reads CASSSQGYEQYF. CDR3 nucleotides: TGTGCCAGCAGCTCTCAGGGCTACGAGCAGTACTTC.

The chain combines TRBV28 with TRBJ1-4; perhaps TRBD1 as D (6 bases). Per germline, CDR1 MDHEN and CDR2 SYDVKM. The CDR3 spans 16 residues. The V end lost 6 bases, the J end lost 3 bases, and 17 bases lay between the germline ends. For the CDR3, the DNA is TGTGCCAGCAGGATTCACGCAGGGGTCGCTAATGAAAAACTGTTTTTT. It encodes CASRIHAGVANEKLFF.

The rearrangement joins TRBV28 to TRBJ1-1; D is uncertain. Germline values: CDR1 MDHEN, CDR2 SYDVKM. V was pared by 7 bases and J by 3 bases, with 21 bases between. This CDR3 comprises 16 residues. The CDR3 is CASTSLGSRIDTEAFF. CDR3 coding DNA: TGTGCCAGCACCTCCTTAGGTAGCAGAATCGACACTGAAGCTTTCTTT.

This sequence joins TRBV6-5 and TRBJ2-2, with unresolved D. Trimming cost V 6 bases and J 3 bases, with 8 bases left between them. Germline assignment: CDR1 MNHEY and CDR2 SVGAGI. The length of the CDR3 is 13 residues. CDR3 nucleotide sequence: TGTGCCAGCAGATTCCGGGACACCGGGGAGCTGTTTTTT. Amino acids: CASRFRDTGELFF.

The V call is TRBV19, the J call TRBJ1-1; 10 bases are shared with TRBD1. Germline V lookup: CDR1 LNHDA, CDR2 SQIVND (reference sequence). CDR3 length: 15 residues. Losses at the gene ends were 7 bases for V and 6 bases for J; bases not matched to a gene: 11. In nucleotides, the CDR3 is TGTGCCAGTACTTCCCGGGACAGGGGACGCGCTGAAGCTTTCTTT. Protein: CASTSRDRGRAEAFF.

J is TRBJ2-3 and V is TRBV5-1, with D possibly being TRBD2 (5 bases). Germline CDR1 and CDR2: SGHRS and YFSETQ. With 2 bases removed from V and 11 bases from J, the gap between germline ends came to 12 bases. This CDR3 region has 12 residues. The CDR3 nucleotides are TGCGCCAGCAGCTTCCTCACCGAGGGGCAGTATTTT. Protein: CASSFLTEGQYF.

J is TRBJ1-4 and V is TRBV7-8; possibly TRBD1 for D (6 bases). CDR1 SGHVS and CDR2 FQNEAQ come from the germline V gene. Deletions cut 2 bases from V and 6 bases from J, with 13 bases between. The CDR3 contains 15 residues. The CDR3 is CASSLRANRDEKLFF. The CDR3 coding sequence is TGTGCCAGCAGCTTAAGAGCGAACAGGGATGAAAAACTGTTTTTT.

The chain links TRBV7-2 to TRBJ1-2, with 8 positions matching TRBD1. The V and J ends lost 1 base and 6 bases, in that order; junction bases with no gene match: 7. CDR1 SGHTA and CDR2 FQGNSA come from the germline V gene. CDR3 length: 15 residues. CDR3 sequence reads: CASSLVSGGANGYTF. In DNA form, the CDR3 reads TGTGCCAGCAGCTTAGTGTCAGGGGGCGCCAATGGCTACACCTTC. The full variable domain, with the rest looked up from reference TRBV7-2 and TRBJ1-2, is GAGVSQSPSNKVTEKGKDVELRCDPISGHTALYWYRQSLGQGLEFLIYFQGNSAPDKSGLPSDRFSAERTGGSVSTLTIQRTQQEDSAVYLCASSLVSGGANGYTFGSGTRLTVV.

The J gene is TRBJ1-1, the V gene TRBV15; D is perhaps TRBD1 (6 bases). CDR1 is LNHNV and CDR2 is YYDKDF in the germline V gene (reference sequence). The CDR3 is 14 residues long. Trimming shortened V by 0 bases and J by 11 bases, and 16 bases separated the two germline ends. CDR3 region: CATSRDRGGGMAFF. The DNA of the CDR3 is TGTGCCACCAGCAGAGATCGAGGGGGAGGGATGGCTTTCTTT.

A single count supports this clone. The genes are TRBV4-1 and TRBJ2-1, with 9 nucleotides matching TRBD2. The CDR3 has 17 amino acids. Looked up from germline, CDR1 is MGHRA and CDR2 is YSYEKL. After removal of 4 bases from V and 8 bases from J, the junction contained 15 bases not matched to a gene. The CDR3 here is CASSLVGGSGSTYEQFF. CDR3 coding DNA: TGCGCCAGCAGCCTGGTCGGGGGTAGCGGGAGCACTTATGAGCAGTTCTTC.